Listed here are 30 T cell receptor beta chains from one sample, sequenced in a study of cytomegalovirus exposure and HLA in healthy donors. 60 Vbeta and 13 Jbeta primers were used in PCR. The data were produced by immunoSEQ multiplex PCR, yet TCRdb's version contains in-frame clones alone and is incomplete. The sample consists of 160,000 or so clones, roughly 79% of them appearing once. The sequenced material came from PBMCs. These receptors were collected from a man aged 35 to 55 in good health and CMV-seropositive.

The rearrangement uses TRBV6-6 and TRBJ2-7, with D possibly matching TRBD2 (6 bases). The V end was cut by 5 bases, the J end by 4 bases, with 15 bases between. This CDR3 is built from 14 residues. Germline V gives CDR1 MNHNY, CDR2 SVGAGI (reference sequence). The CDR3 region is CASSRTGGQYEQYF. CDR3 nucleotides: TGTGCCAGCAGTCGGACCGGGGGTCAGTACGAGCAGTACTTC.

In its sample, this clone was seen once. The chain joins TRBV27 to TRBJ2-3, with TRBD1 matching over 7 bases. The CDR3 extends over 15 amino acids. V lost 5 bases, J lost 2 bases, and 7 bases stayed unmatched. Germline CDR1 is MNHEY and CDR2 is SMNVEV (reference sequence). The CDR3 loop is CASSPWDSPTDTQYF. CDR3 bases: TGTGCCAGCAGTCCCTGGGACAGCCCCACAGATACGCAGTATTTT.

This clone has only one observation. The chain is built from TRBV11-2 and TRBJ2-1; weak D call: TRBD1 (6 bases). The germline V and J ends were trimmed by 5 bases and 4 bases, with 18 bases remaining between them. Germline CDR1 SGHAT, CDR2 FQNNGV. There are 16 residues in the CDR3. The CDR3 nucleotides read TGTGCCAGCAGCCTCCACTCGCGACAGGCTTACAATGAGCAGTTCTTC. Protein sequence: CASSLHSRQAYNEQFF.

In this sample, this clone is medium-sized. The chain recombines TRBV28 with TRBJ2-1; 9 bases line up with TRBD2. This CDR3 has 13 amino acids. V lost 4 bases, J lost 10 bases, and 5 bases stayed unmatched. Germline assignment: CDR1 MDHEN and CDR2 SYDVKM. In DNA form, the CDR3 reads TGTGCCAGCAGTTATAGCGGGAGAGGCGAGCAGTTCTTC. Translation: CASSYSGRGEQFF.

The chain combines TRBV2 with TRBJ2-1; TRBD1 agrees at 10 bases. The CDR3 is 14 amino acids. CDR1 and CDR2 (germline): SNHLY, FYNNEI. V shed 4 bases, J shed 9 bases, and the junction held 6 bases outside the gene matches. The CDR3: CASSGTGGVVEQFF. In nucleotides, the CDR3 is TGTGCCAGCAGTGGGACAGGGGGAGTTGTTGAGCAGTTCTTC.

The CDR3 reads CASSMNSGGNTEAFF. The CDR3, as DNA: TGTGCCAGTAGTATGAATAGCGGGGGGAACACTGAAGCTTTCTTT. J is TRBJ1-1 and V is TRBV19; TRBD1 is a possible D gene (5 bases). Germline V CDR1 and CDR2: LNHDA, SQIVND (reference sequence). V dropped 3 bases and J dropped 1 base, with 12 bases sitting between them. The CDR3 contains 15 residues.

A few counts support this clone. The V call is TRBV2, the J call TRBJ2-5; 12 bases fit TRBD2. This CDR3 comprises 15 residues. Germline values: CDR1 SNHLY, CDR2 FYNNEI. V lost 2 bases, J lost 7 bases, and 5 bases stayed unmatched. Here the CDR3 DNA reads TGTGCCAGCAGTGAAACTGCTAGCGGGGGGGGGACCCAGTACTTC. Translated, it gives CASSETASGGGTQYF.

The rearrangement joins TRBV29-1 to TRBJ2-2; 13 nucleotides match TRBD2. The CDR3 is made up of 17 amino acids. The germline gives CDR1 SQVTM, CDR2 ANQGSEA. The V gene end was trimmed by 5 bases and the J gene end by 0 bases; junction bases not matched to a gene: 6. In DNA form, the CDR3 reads TGCAGCGTTACGGGACTAGCGGGGCGAACGAACACCGGGGAGCTGTTTTTT. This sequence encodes CSVTGLAGRTNTGELFF.

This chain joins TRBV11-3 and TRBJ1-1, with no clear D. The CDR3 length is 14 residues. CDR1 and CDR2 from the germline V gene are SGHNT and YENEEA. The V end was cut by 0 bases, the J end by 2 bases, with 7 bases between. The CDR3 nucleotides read TGTGCCAGCAGCTTAGACGGGATAAACACTGAAGCTTTCTTT. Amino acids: CASSLDGINTEAFF.

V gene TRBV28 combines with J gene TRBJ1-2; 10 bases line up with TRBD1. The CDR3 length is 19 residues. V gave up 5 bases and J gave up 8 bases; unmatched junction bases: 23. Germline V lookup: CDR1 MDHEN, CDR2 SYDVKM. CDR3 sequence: CASSRGPGTGVPHTGGYTF. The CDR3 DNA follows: TGTGCCAGCAGTCGGGGGCCCGGGACAGGGGTCCCTCATACGGGCGGCTACACCTTC.

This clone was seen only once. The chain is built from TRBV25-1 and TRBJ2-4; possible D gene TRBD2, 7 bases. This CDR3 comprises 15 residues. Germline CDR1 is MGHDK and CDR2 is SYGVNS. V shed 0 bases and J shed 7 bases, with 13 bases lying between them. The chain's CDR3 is CASSEYGGLRNIQYF. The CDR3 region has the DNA TGTGCCAGCAGTGAATACGGGGGGCTGAGGAACATTCAGTACTTC.

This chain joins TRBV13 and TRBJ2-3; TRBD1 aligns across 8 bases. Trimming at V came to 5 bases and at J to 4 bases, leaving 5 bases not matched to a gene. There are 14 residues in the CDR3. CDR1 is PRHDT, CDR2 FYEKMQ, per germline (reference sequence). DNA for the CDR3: TGTGCCAGCAGCCAGAGACAGGGGCCAGATACGCAGTATTTT. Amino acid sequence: CASSQRQGPDTQYF. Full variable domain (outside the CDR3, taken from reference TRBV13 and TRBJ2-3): AAGVIQSPRHLIKEKRETATLKCYPIPRHDTVYWYQQGPGQDPQFLISFYEKMQSDKGSIPDRFSAQQFSDYHSELNMSSLELGDSALYFCASSQRQGPDTQYFGPGTRLTVL.

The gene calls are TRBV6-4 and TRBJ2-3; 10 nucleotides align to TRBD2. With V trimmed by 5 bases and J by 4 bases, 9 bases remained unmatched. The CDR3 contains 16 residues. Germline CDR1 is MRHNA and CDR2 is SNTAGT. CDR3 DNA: TGTGCCAGCAGTTATCTAGCGGGAGCGGGGGCAGATACGCAGTATTTT. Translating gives CASSYLAGAGADTQYF.

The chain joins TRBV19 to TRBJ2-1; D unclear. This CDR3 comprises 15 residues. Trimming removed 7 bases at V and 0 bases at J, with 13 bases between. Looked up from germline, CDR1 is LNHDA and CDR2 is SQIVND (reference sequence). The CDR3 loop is CASMVGQPSYNEQFF. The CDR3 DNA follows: TGTGCCAGTATGGTGGGCCAACCCTCCTACAATGAGCAGTTCTTC.

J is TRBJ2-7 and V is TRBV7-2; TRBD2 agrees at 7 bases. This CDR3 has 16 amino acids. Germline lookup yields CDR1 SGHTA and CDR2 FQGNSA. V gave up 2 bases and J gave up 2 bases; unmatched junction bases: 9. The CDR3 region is CASSLIGLAATYEQYF. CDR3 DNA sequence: TGTGCCAGCAGCTTAATCGGTCTAGCGGCCACCTACGAGCAGTACTTC.

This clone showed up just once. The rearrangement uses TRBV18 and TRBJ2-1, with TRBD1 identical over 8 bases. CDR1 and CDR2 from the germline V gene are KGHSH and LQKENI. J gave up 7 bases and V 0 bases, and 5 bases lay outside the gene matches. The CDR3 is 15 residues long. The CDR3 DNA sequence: TGTGCCAGCTCACCACCGAACAGGGGGTCAAATGAGCAGTTCTTC. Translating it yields CASSPPNRGSNEQFF.

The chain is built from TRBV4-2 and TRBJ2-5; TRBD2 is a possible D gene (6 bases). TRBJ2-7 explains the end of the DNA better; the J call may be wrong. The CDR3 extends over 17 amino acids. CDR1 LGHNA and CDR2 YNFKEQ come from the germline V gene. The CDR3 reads CASSQTRRDFRSYEQYF. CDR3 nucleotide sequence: TGTGCCAGCAGCCAAACTCGCCGGGACTTCAGATCCTACGAGCAGTACTTC.

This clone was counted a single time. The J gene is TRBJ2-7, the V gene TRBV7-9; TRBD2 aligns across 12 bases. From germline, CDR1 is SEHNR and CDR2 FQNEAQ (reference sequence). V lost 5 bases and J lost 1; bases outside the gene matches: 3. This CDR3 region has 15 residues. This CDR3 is CASSPGTSGSYEQYF. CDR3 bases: TGTGCCAGCAGCCCCGGGACTAGCGGGTCCTACGAGCAGTACTTC.

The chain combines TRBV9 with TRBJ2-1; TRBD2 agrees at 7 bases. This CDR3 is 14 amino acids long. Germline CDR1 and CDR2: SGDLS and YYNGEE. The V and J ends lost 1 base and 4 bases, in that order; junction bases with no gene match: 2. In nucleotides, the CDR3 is TGTGCCAGCAGCGTAATGGGGGGGTACAATGAGCAGTTCTTC. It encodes CASSVMGGYNEQFF.

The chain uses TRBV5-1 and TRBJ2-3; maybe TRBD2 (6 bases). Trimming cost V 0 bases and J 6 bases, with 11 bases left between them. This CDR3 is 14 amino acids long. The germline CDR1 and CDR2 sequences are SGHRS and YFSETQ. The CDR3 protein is CASSLAGSLDTQYF. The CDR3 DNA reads TGCGCCAGCAGCTTGGCCGGGAGCCTTGATACGCAGTATTTT.

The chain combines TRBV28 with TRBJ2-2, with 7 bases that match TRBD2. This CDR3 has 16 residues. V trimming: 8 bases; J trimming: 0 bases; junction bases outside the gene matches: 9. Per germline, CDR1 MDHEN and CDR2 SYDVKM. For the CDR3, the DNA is TGTGCCAGCCAGGGATTAGCGGGCTCGAACACCGGGGAGCTGTTTTTT. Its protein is CASQGLAGSNTGELFF. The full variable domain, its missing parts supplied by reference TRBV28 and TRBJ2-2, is DVKVTQSSRYLVKRTGEKVFLECVQDMDHENMFWYRQDPGLGLRLIYFSYDVKMKEKGDIPEGYSVSREKKERFSLILESASTNQTSMYLCASQGLAGSNTGELFFGEGSRLTVL.

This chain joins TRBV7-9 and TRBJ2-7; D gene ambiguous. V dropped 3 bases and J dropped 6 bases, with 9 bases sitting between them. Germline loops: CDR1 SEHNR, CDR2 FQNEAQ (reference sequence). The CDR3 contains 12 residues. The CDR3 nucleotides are TGTGCCAGCAGCTTGGTCGGGTCCGAGCAGTACTTC. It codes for CASSLVGSEQYF.

CDR3 DNA sequence: TGTGCCAGCAGCTTCCCCGAGGAGGGATTCTCCTACAATGAGCAGTTCTTC. Protein: CASSFPEEGFSYNEQFF. The V call is TRBV11-3, the J call TRBJ2-1, with D maybe TRBD2 (6 bases). With 3 bases removed from V and 0 bases from J, the gap between germline ends came to 15 bases. There are 17 residues in the CDR3. Germline-derived CDR1 and CDR2 are SGHNT and YENEEA. Together with reference TRBV11-3 and TRBJ2-1, the CDR3 gives the full variable domain: EAGVVQSPRYKIIEKKQPVAFWCNPISGHNTLYWYLQNLGQGPELLIRYENEEAVDDSQLPKDRFSAERLKGVDSTLKIQPAELGDSAVYLCASSFPEEGFSYNEQFFGPGTRLTVL.

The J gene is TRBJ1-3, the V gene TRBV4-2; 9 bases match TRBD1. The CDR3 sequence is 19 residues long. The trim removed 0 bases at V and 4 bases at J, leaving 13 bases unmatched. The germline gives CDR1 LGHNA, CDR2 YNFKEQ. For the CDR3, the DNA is TGTGCCAGCAGCCAAGATTCGCGGGTACAGGGGGCGCTCGGAAACACCATATATTTT. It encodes CASSQDSRVQGALGNTIYF.

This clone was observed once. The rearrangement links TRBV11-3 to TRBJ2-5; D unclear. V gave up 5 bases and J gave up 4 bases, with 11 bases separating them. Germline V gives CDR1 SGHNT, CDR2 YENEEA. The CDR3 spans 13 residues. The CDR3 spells CASSPPITETQYF. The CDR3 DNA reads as TGTGCCAGCAGCCCCCCTATCACAGAGACCCAGTACTTC.

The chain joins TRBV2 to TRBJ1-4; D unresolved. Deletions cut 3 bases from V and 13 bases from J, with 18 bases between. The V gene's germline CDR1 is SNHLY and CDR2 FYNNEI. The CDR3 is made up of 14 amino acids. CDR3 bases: TGTGCCAGCAGTGAGAGTAGGCTCACAGTATCACTGTTTTTT. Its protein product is CASSESRLTVSLFF.

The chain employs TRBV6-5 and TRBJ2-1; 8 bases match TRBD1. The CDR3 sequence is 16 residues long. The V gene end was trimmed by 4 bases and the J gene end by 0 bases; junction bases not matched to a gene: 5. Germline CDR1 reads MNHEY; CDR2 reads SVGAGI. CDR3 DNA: TGTGCCAGCAGTTTTAACAGGGGGAGCTCCTACAATGAGCAGTTCTTC. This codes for CASSFNRGSSYNEQFF.

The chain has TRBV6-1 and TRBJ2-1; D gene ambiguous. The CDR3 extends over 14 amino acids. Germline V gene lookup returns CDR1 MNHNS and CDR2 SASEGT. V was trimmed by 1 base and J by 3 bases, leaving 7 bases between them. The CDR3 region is CASSEVAGYNEQFF. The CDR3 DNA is TGTGCCAGCAGTGAAGTTGCCGGCTACAATGAGCAGTTCTTC.

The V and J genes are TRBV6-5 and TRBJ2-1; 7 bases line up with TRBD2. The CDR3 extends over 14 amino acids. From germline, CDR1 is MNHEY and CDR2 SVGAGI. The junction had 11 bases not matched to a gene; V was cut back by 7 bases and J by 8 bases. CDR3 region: CASTLRRESHEQFF. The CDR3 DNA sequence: TGTGCCAGCACCCTCCGGCGGGAGTCCCATGAGCAGTTCTTC.

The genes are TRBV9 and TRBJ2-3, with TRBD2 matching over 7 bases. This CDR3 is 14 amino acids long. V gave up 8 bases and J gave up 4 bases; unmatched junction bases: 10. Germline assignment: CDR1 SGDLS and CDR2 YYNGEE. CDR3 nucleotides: TGTGCCAGTGGGCAGGCCCGGGGGGCAGATACGCAGTATTTT. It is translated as CASGQARGADTQYF.